Included here is one T cell receptor beta chain sequence, with context. Its antigen is undetermined. This sample was included in a study of CD8 T cells in ankylosing spondylitis. General observations from the study: In reactive arthritis synovial fluid and blood, some motif variants had been reported before. Clones tied to disease were said to be significantly enriched in matched ankylosing spondylitis synovial fluid.

With V trimmed by 1 base and J by 4 bases, 6 bases remained unmatched. This CDR3 has 16 residues. Germline CDR1 reads KGHDR; CDR2 reads SFDVKD. TCRdb used MiXCR to reprocess the 5' RACE reads, holding one entry per CDR3 protein. The sample records 240,000 or so distinct CDR3 sequences, around 11% being singletons. The sequencing sample was made of blood, either unsorted or a sorted T cell fraction (not recorded which). The chain joins TRBV24-1 to TRBJ2-1, with 7 nucleotides matching TRBD2. The clonotype originates from a male donor with ankylosing spondylitis or in good health (not recorded which). CDR3 sequence (DNA): TGTGCCACCAGTGATTTTGGCGGGAGAGCTTACAATGAGCAGTTCTTC. This encodes CATSDFGGRAYNEQFF.